The 26 T cell receptor beta chains below were found in one sample sequenced in a study of T cell repertoires in cytomegalovirus infection. TCRdb re-analysed the reads in MiXCR, keeping a single row per CDR3 protein. The sample records 300,000 to 400,000 distinct CDR3 sequences, 15% to 20% being singletons. The material sequenced was PBMCs. Receptor source: a human donor in good health (CMV status not recorded). Some clones in this sample may be carry-over from other donors' samples.

The CDR3 nucleotides are TGTGCCAGCAGTTACGGGTCGGATCAGCCCCAGCATTTT. It codes for CASSYGSDQPQHF. The chain carries TRBV27 and TRBJ1-5, with D uncertain. V shed 4 bases and J shed 5 bases, with 9 bases lying between them. The CDR3 is 13 residues long. Germline values: CDR1 MNHEY, CDR2 SMNVEV (reference sequence).

This clonotype was observed at least ten times. The rearrangement joins TRBV7-9 to TRBJ2-7; 8 nucleotides align to TRBD2. Looked up from germline, CDR1 is SEHNR and CDR2 is FQNEAQ (reference sequence). Trimming removed 5 bases from V and 2 bases from J; junction bases left unmatched: 8. CDR3 length equals 15 residues. The CDR3 spells CASSLPIGRAYEQYF. CDR3 DNA sequence: TGTGCCAGCAGCCTCCCGATCGGGAGGGCCTACGAGCAGTACTTC.

This clonotype was observed at least ten times. The chain links TRBV7-2 to TRBJ1-4; D unresolved. With 0 bases removed from V and 3 bases from J, the gap between germline ends came to 5 bases. The CDR3 loop spans 14 amino acids. The V gene's germline CDR1 is SGHTA and CDR2 FQGNSA. CDR3 in amino acids: CASSLALSNEKLFF. The CDR3 DNA is TGTGCCAGCAGCTTAGCGCTATCTAATGAAAAACTGTTTTTT.

The sample holds many counts of this clonotype. The chain has TRBV7-8 and TRBJ1-5; maybe TRBD1 (6 bases). Germline values: CDR1 SGHVS, CDR2 FQNEAQ. V lost 5 bases and J 6 bases, leaving 14 bases between the germline ends. The CDR3 totals 14 residues. DNA of the CDR3: TGTGCCAGCAGCCCCCGAAGAGGGGGTCAGCCCCAGCATTTT. Its protein is CASSPRRGGQPQHF.

DNA for the CDR3: TGTGCCAGCAGCCAAACGTCAAGGATCAAGGGCTACTCTGGAAACACCATATATTTT. As protein: CASSQTSRIKGYSGNTIYF. The V and J genes are TRBV3-1 and TRBJ1-3; D unclear. The germline V and J ends were trimmed by 2 bases and 0 bases, with 20 bases remaining between them. The germline V gene has CDR1 LGHDT and CDR2 YNNKEL (reference sequence). The CDR3 extends over 19 amino acids.

This clonotype was counted ten times or more. V and J are TRBV6-5 and TRBJ2-7; D is possibly TRBD2 (6 bases). The V gene's germline CDR1 is MNHEY and CDR2 SVGAGI. V shed 5 bases and J shed 3 bases, with 14 bases lying between them. The CDR3 consists of 14 residues. The CDR3 coding sequence is TGTGCCAGCAGTCGCGGACTATACTACTACGAGCAGTACTTC. Translating it yields CASSRGLYYYEQYF.

This clonotype was detected ten times or more. The DNA of the CDR3 is TGTGCCAGCAGCCAGGACAGGGCTGGAAACACCATATATTTT. This codes for CASSQDRAGNTIYF. V is TRBV7-2 and J is TRBJ1-3, with TRBD1 matching over 8 bases. CDR1 and CDR2 from the germline V gene are SGHTA and FQGNSA. With V trimmed by 5 bases and J by 2 bases, 2 bases remained unmatched. This CDR3 comprises 14 residues.

Ten or more counts support this clonotype. This sequence joins TRBV7-6 and TRBJ2-3; the match to TRBD2 covers 12 bases. Germline CDR1 is SGHVS and CDR2 is FNYEAQ. There are 15 residues in the CDR3. Trimming at V came to 5 bases and at J to 6 bases, leaving 6 bases not matched to a gene. For the CDR3, the DNA is TGTGCCAGCAGCCTTCGACTAGCGGGGGAGGATACGCAGTATTTT. Translated: CASSLRLAGEDTQYF.

The DNA for the CDR3 is TGCGCCAGCAGCTTCCCCGGGACAGGTCAAGAGACCCAGTACTTC. Translating it yields CASSFPGTGQETQYF. V gene TRBV5-1 combines with J gene TRBJ2-5; 8 positions agree with TRBD1. This CDR3 region has 15 residues. Germline V gene sequence: CDR1 SGHRS, CDR2 YFSETQ. The V gene end was trimmed by 2 bases and the J gene end by 2 bases; junction bases not matched to a gene: 5.

This clonotype has just one count. The rearrangement joins TRBV20-1 to TRBJ2-3; 9 bases line up with TRBD1. Per germline, CDR1 DFQATT and CDR2 SNEGSKA (reference sequence). Unmatched junction bases numbered 5, after V lost 5 bases and J lost 2 bases. This CDR3 has 14 amino acids. The CDR3 loop reads CSAYRDRVTDTQYF. In nucleotides, the CDR3 is TGCAGTGCTTACCGGGACAGGGTCACAGATACGCAGTATTTT.

This clonotype was counted at least ten times. This chain connects TRBV10-3 to TRBJ1-5; 7 nucleotides match TRBD1. J lost 3 bases, V lost 8 bases, and 4 bases had no gene match. CDR3 length: 13 residues. The germline CDR1 and CDR2 sequences are ENHRY and SYGVKD. The CDR3 bases are TGTGCCATCGTGGGACAGCTCAATCAGCCCCAGCATTTT. It codes for CAIVGQLNQPQHF.

This chain connects TRBV11-2 to TRBJ2-1; D is tentatively TRBD1 or TRBD2 (5 bases each). Trimming removed 0 bases at V and 0 bases at J, with 18 bases between. The CDR3 covers 19 residues. Germline assignment: CDR1 SGHAT and CDR2 FQNNGV. As DNA, the CDR3 is TGTGCCAGCAGCTTAGATGGGACGTGGATGAGGAGCTCCTACAATGAGCAGTTCTTC. This translates into CASSLDGTWMRSSYNEQFF.

CDR3 nucleotide sequence: TGTGCCAGCAGTGGCCGATGGTCGGCAGATACGCAGTATTTT. It translates to CASSGRWSADTQYF. V gene TRBV12-3 or TRBV12-4 combines with J gene TRBJ2-3; D gene ambiguous. V lost 5 bases and J lost 4, with 13 bases in between. This CDR3 spans 14 amino acids.

This chain joins TRBV10-3 and TRBJ1-1, with D tentatively TRBD1 (5 bases). Germline V CDR1 and CDR2: ENHRY, SYGVKD. The CDR3 covers 10 residues. Trimming left V 7 bases short and J 10 bases short, with 10 bases between. CDR3 sequence reads: CAIKGEGAFF. DNA of the CDR3: TGTGCCATCAAAGGGGAGGGAGCTTTCTTT.

This clonotype was detected ten times or more. V is TRBV7-8 and J is TRBJ1-3, with D perhaps matching TRBD1 (6 bases). V lost 3 bases to trimming and J lost 2 bases, with 14 bases between them. Germline values: CDR1 SGHVS, CDR2 FQNEAQ. The CDR3 contains 16 residues. The chain's CDR3 is CASSFATGNTGNTIYF. In nucleotides, the CDR3 is TGTGCCAGCAGCTTCGCTACAGGGAACACTGGAAACACCATATATTTT.

This clonotype was counted a few times. The chain carries TRBV29-1 and TRBJ2-1; D might be TRBD1 (5 bases). The CDR3 has 14 residues. Germline V gene sequence: CDR1 SQVTM, CDR2 ANQGSEA. With 3 bases removed from V and 8 bases from J, the gap between germline ends came to 17 bases. In DNA, the CDR3 is TGCAGCGTTGAGACCCCAGGGCACCTTTATGAGCAGTTCTTC. Protein sequence: CSVETPGHLYEQFF.

This clonotype has a handful of counts. The chain employs TRBV2 and TRBJ2-1, with 8 bases matching TRBD2. Germline V gene data show CDR1 as SNHLY and CDR2 as FYNNEI. Trimming removed 3 bases from V and 6 bases from J; junction bases left unmatched: 7. There are 15 residues in the CDR3. The CDR3 protein is CASSEFGGDGNEQFF. In nucleotides, the CDR3 is TGTGCCAGCAGTGAGTTCGGGGGGGACGGCAATGAGCAGTTCTTC.

The rearrangement joins TRBV5-5 to TRBJ2-3; no definite D call. This CDR3 contains 12 residues. V was cut by 0 bases and J by 11 bases, with 10 bases left in between. Germline CDR1 reads SGHKS; CDR2 reads YYEKEE (reference sequence). The CDR3 sequence is CASSLAGTQQYF. The CDR3 region has the DNA TGTGCCAGCAGCTTGGCCGGTACTCAGCAGTATTTT. The variable domain in full, with the rest retrieved from reference TRBV5-5 and TRBJ2-3, is DAGVTQSPTHLIKTRGQQVTLRCSPISGHKSVSWYQQVLGQGPQFIFQYYEKEERGRGNFPDRFSARQFPNYSSELNVNALLLGDSALYLCASSLAGTQQYFGPGTRLTVL.

Many counts were recorded for this clonotype. This sequence joins TRBV12-3 or TRBV12-4 and TRBJ1-2; TRBD1 agrees at 12 bases. Trimming at V came to 6 bases and at J to 3 bases, leaving 5 bases not matched to a gene. CDR3 length equals 15 residues. CDR3 amino acids: CASSPGQGADYGYTF. The CDR3 DNA follows: TGTGCCAGCAGCCCGGGACAGGGGGCCGACTATGGCTACACCTTC.

The rearrangement links TRBV7-2 to TRBJ1-5, with D unresolved. V lost 1 base and J lost 3, with 13 bases in between. CDR1 and CDR2 from the germline V gene are SGHTA and FQGNSA. The CDR3 length is 16 residues. CDR3 nucleotide sequence: TGTGCCAGCAGCTTAGAGCCTCCGGGTTACAATCAGCCCCAGCATTTT. Translating it yields CASSLEPPGYNQPQHF.

The V gene is TRBV10-3, the J gene TRBJ2-2, with 11 bases fitting TRBD2. The CDR3 totals 17 residues. The V and J ends lost 3 bases and 5 bases, in that order; junction bases with no gene match: 8. The germline V gene has CDR1 ENHRY and CDR2 SYGVKD. The DNA for the CDR3 is TGTGCCATCAGTGATGTCGGGACTAGCGGAAGGACCGGGGAGCTGTTTTTT. Translation gives CAISDVGTSGRTGELFF.

The gene calls are TRBV19 and TRBJ2-2; tentatively, D is TRBD2 (6 bases). Germline V gene data show CDR1 as LNHDA and CDR2 as SQIVND (reference sequence). V lost 2 bases to trimming and J lost 3 bases, with 10 bases between them. The CDR3 runs to 15 residues. The CDR3 here is CASSIRAGDTGELFF. The CDR3 DNA is TGTGCCAGTAGTATACGAGCGGGTGACACCGGGGAGCTGTTTTTT.

This clonotype has more than one count but fewer than ten. The chain links TRBV7-6 to TRBJ1-2; no clear D gene. This CDR3 comprises 16 residues. Germline lookup yields CDR1 SGHVS and CDR2 FNYEAQ. The germline V and J ends were trimmed by 1 base and 2 bases, with 14 bases remaining between them. The CDR3 reads CASSLGWARPNYGYTF. The CDR3 DNA is TGTGCCAGCAGCTTAGGTTGGGCCAGGCCCAACTATGGCTACACCTTC.

This clonotype has at least ten counts. The V gene is TRBV7-9, the J gene TRBJ1-1; the match to TRBD1 covers 11 bases. The CDR3 runs 16 residues. CDR1 SEHNR and CDR2 FQNEAQ come from the germline V gene (reference sequence). V dropped 5 bases and J dropped 0; count of bases not matched to a gene: 5. CDR3 sequence reads: CASSGQGALVNTEAFF. The CDR3 DNA sequence: TGTGCCAGCAGCGGACAGGGGGCACTGGTGAACACTGAAGCTTTCTTT.

This clonotype was seen ten or more times. This chain uses TRBV7-9 with TRBJ1-6; TRBD1 matches at 7 bases. The CDR3 has 13 residues. Looked up from germline, CDR1 is SEHNR and CDR2 is FQNEAQ (reference sequence). J was trimmed by 8 bases and V by 5 bases; bases with no gene match: 3. CDR3 nucleotides: TGTGCCAGCAGCAGCCAGGGGGATTCACCCCTCCACTTT. It yields the protein CASSSQGDSPLHF.

This clonotype was recorded a few times. V usage is TRBV5-4 and J usage is TRBJ2-3, with 9 bases fitting TRBD2. The CDR3 is 16 residues long. Germline V gives CDR1 SGHNT, CDR2 YYREEE (reference sequence). The J segment lost 1 base and the V segment lost 2 bases, leaving 5 bases of the junction unmatched. The CDR3 loop reads CASSFIAGEGTDTQYF. The CDR3 region has the DNA TGTGCCAGCAGCTTTATAGCGGGGGAGGGCACAGATACGCAGTATTTT.